This TCR beta chain comes out of a study of cytomegalovirus exposure and HLA in healthy donors. Whole-study context: Previous work identified roughly 120 million unique TCR beta sequences from roughly 180 million T cells. The early release's HLA-typed donors yielded 80 million to 95 million unique TCRs.

Study observations and caveats: When analyzed later, a missense DCLRE1C variant was found to be linked to TCR beta V- and J-gene trimming. Among TCR beta chains of equal frequency, HLA-associated ones were more clonally expanded in a later analysis.

PCR primers comprised 60 Vbeta and 13 Jbeta primers. Method: immunoSEQ multiplex PCR; TCRdb's copy keeps in-frame clones and lacks some. The sample includes 130,000 to 150,000 clones, approximately 84% seen only once; the top ten take roughly 9.7%. V shed 4 bases and J shed 1 base, with 19 bases lying between them. The CDR3 is 17 residues long. Germline V gene data show CDR1 as WNHNN and CDR2 as SYGVQD (reference sequence). This clone was observed a few times. Its antigen remains unidentified. The chain couples TRBV10-1 to TRBJ1-1; tentatively, D is TRBD1 (6 bases). Sequenced: PBMCs. This receptor was taken from a woman aged 60-75 years in good health and CMV-seropositive. CDR3 amino acids: CASSGPRQGKGNTEAFF. The CDR3 DNA reads TGCGCCAGCAGTGGCCCGAGGCAGGGGAAAGGGAACACTGAAGCTTTCTTT.